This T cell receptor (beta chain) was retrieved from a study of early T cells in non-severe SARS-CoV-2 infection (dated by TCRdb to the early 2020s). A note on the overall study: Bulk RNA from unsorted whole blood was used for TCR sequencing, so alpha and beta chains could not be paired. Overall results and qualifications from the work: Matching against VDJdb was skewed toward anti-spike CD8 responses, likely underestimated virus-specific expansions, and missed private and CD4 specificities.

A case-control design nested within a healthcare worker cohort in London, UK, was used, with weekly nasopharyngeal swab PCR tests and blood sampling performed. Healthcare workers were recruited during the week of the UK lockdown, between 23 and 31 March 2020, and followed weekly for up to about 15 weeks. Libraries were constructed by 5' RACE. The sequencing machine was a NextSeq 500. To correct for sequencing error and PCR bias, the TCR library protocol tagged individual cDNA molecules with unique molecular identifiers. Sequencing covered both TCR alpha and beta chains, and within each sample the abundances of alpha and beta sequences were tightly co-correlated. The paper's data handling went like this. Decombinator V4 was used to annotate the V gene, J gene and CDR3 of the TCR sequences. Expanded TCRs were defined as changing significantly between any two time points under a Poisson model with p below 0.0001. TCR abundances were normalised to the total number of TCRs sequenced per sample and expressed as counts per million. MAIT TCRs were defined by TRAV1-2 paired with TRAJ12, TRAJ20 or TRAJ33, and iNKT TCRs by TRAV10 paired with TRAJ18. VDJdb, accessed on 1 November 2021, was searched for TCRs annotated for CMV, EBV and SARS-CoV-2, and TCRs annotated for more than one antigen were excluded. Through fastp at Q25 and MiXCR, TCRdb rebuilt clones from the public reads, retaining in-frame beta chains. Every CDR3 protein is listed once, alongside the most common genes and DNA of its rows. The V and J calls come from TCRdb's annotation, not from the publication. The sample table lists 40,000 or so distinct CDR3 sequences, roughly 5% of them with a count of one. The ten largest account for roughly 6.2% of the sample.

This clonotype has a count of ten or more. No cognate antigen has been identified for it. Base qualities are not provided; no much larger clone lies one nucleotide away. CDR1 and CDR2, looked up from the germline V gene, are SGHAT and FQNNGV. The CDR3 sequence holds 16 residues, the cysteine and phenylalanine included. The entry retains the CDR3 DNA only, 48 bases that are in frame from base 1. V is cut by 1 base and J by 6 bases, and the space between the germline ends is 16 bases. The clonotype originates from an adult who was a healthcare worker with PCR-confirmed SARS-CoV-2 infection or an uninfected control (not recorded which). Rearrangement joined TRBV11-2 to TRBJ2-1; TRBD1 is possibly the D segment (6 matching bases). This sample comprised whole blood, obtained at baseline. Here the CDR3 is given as CASSLVVTARGNEQFF. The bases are TGTGCCAGCAGCTTAGTAGTTACGGCCAGGGGCAATGAGCAGTTCTTC.